This is a list of T cell receptor beta chains from one sample in a study of blood T cells in healthy people across ages. TCRdb independently ran MiXCR on the 5' RACE reads; one entry per CDR3 protein. The table has about 800,000 distinct CDR3 sequences, roughly 25% seen once. The same specimen was also included in a second study, on T cells of mothers and their children.

Sample: blood. The receptors were sampled from a boy younger than 18 in good health. Both conserved end residues are part of each CDR3. D genes are given only for firm matches. The listing skips clone size in some rows; elsewhere it reads once, few, many or a size class.

clone size	D gene	V gene	J gene	CDR3 DNA	CDR3 protein
NA	NA	TRBV2	TRBJ1-3	TGTGCCAGCAGTGAACTACCGGTCAACTCTGGAAACACCATATATTTT	CASSELPVNSGNTIYF
few	NA	TRBV20-1	TRBJ2-3	TGCAGTGCTAGAGACGCCAGCACCCGCACAGATACGCAGTATTTT	CSARDASTRTDTQYF
NA	TRBD1	TRBV6-5	TRBJ1-1	TGTGCCAGCAGAGAAGACAGGGGAGGCACTGAAGCTTTCTTT	CASREDRGGTEAFF
NA	NA	TRBV9	TRBJ2-7	TGTGCCAGCAGCGTAGATGGGGAAGCCGAGCAGTACTTC	CASSVDGEAEQYF
few	TRBD1	TRBV29-1	TRBJ2-7	TGCAGCGTTTCGGGACAGGGAAGCTCCTACGAGCAGTACTTC	CSVSGQGSSYEQYF
NA	TRBD1	TRBV20-1	TRBJ1-4	TGCAGTGCTGCGTCCGGGACAGGGCCCCGCTATAATGAAAAACTGTTTTTT	CSAASGTGPRYNEKLFF
NA	TRBD2	TRBV11-2	TRBJ2-3	TGTGCCAGCAGCCCGCCCTCTGACACGACTAGCACCGCACCATTTTGGATAGATACGCAGTATTTT	CASSPPSDTTSTAPFWIDTQYF
few	TRBD1	TRBV6-2/TRBV6-3	TRBJ2-1	TGTGCCAGCAGACAAACAGGGGGCTTCCACAATGAGCAGTTCTTC	CASRQTGGFHNEQFF
few	NA	TRBV7-9	TRBJ1-4	TGTGCCAGCGCACCAACCGGGACGGCGAATGAAAAACTGTTTTTT	CASAPTGTANEKLFF
NA	NA	TRBV20-1	TRBJ1-5	TGCAGTGCTGGGTCTAGGGGTCAGCCCCAGCATTTT	CSAGSRGQPQHF